The TCR beta chain described here comes from a study of shared clonotypes between healthy human individuals. Among the donors, all were Caucasian adults who lived in Nashville, Tennessee. With respect to this clone: The sample holds other DNA sequences that translate to the same CDR3.

Loaded into unsorted PBMC replicate PCRs was 300 ng DNA, about 30,000 T cell genomes. This table comes from immunoSEQ multiplex PCR, and its TCRdb copy is limited to in-frame clones, with some not included. The data show hundreds of thousands of clones, roughly 83% seen once. The CDR3 runs to 14 residues. The germline V and J ends were trimmed by 0 bases and 2 bases, with 9 bases remaining between them. Germline CDR1 and CDR2: SGHRS and YFSETQ. The receptor was isolated from a woman between 40 and 50 years old in good health. Some clones in this sample may be carry-over from other donors' samples. The rearrangement links TRBV5-1 to TRBJ2-7; D is ambiguous. Material for sequencing was PBMCs. DNA of the CDR3: TGCGCCAGCAGCTTGGCCACCAGCACCTACGAGCAGTACTTC. This sequence encodes CASSLATSTYEQYF.